This T cell receptor (beta chain) stems from a study of T cell responses to AZD1222 COVID-19 vaccine. Method: immunoSEQ multiplex PCR; TCRdb's copy keeps in-frame clones and lacks some. Of approximately 160,000 clones in the sample, 88% are singletons; the top ten hold approximately 3.6%. The study's findings and limits: Females outnumbered males among donors, who were mostly white British; clonal diversity was possibly underestimated.

The CDR3 contains 14 residues. CDR1 is SQVTM, CDR2 ANQGSEA, per germline. V was shortened by 3 bases and J by 7 bases, with 18 bases between the two germline ends. With respect to this clone: The antigen remains unidentified.

The chain employs TRBV29-1 and TRBJ1-1, with unresolved D. The specimen was peripheral blood, collected on day 0 of MenACWY control vaccination. This sequence originates from an adult in good health. In nucleotides, the CDR3 is TGCAGCGTTGATCCCCATCTCGGACGGATTGAAGCTTTCTTT. It codes for CSVDPHLGRIEAFF.